Presented here are 7 T cell receptor beta chains from one specimen sequenced in a study of blood T cell repertoires in COVID-19. Clones were sequenced by immunoSEQ multiplex PCR, and TCRdb holds only the in-frame ones, with some missing. Of 200,000 to 300,000 clones detected, around nine tenths appear once; the ten largest clones hold more than 6.5%. The sequencing input was peripheral blood. All receptors derive from a woman in her seventies with active or convalescent COVID-19.

This clone was seen once. The rearrangement joins TRBV7-8 to TRBJ2-3; TRBD1 might be the D (5 bases). Germline CDR1 reads SGHVS; CDR2 reads FQNEAQ. This CDR3 has 16 amino acids. With 0 bases removed from V and 2 bases from J, the gap between germline ends came to 12 bases. The CDR3 coding sequence is TGTGCCAGCAGCTTAGCTCTTAGGGGCGTCACAGATACGCAGTATTTT. This codes for CASSLALRGVTDTQYF.

CDR3 sequence: CASSPFSGVNTEAFF. In nucleotides, the CDR3 is TGTGCCAGCAGCCCCTTTTCGGGGGTGAACACTGAAGCTTTCTTT. The chain uses TRBV3-1 (or the pseudogene TRBV3-2) and TRBJ1-1, with D possibly being TRBD1 (5 bases). Looked up from germline, CDR1 is LGHDT and CDR2 is YNNKEL (reference sequence). There are 15 residues in the CDR3. The V and J ends lost 4 bases and 0 bases respectively, with 12 bases between them.

The J gene is TRBJ2-2, the V gene TRBV24-1; D is uncertain. CDR3 length: 13 amino acids. The V end was cut by 0 bases, the J end by 8 bases, with 6 bases between. From germline, CDR1 is KGHDR and CDR2 SFDVKD. The CDR3 bases are TGTGCCACCAGTGATTTGCACGAGGGGGAGCTGTTTTTT. Protein sequence: CATSDLHEGELFF.

CDR3 amino acids: CASSEDRGVDTQYF. DNA of the CDR3: TGTGCCAGCAGTGAAGACAGGGGGGTAGATACGCAGTATTTT. This chain uses TRBV2 with TRBJ2-3; TRBD1 matches at 8 bases. Germline V gene lookup returns CDR1 SNHLY and CDR2 FYNNEI. The CDR3 has 14 residues. Losses at the gene ends were 1 base for V and 5 bases for J; bases not matched to a gene: 2. Full variable domain (missing parts from reference TRBV2 and TRBJ2-3): EPEVTQTPSHQVTQMGQEVILRCVPISNHLYFYWYRQILGQKVEFLVSFYNNEISEKSEIFDDQFSVERPDGSNFTLKIRSTKLEDSAMYFCASSEDRGVDTQYFGPGTRLTVL.

This chain links TRBV7-2 with TRBJ1-2, with 7 bases aligning to TRBD1. The trim removed 4 bases at V and 4 bases at J, leaving 6 bases unmatched. CDR1 and CDR2 (germline): SGHTA, FQGNSA. This CDR3 comprises 14 residues. CDR3 in amino acids: CASSSRQGVYGYTF. CDR3 nucleotide sequence: TGTGCCAGCAGCTCCCGACAGGGAGTCTATGGCTACACCTTC.

The genes are TRBV9 and TRBJ1-1; possibly TRBD1 for D (6 bases). The CDR3 is 12 residues long. Germline V gene data show CDR1 as SGDLS and CDR2 as YYNGEE. V was shortened by 3 bases and J by 3 bases, with 6 bases between the two germline ends. The CDR3 DNA is TGTGCCAGCAGCGACAGGGACACTGAAGCTTTCTTT. Translated, it gives CASSDRDTEAFF.

This clone was detected only a few times. This rearrangement joins TRBV27 to TRBJ2-1, with TRBD1 matching 8 bases. J was trimmed by 4 bases and V by 5 bases; bases with no gene match: 4. CDR3 length: 14 residues. Germline loops: CDR1 MNHEY, CDR2 SMNVEV (reference sequence). The CDR3 DNA is TGTGCCAGCAGTAACAGGGGGTCTTACAATGAGCAGTTCTTC. Translation gives CASSNRGSYNEQFF.